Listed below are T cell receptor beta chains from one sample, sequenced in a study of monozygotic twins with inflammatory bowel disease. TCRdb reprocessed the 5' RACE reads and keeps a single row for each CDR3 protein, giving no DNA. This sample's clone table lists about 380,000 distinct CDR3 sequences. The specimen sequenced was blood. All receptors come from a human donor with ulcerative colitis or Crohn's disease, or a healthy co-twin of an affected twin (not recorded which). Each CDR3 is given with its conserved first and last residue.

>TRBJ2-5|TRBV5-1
CASSFGAGVQETQYF
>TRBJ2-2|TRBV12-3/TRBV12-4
CASKRSGTGELFF
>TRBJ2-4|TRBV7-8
CASSLALARTKNIQYF
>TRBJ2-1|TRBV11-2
CASSSRALVGDEQFF
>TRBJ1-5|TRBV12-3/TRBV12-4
CASTRVGGASNQPQHF
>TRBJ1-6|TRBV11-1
CASSPTGGFSPLHF
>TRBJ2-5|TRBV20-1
CSAREGLDHVETQYF
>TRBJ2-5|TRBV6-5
CASSYSPGQETQYF
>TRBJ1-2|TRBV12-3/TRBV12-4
CASSFQTGGGRVLGYTF
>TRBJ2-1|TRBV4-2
CASSQRTSGGPYNEQFF
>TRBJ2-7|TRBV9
CASSVGTSYEQYF
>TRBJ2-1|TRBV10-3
CAISRTSEIHNEQFF
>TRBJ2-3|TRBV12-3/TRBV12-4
CASKPDYFTDTQYF
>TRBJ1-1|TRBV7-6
CASSSRGSGNTEAFF
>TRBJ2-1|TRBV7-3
CASSSRGGTAIEQFF
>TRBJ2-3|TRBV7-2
CASSLDRTPGFRTQYF
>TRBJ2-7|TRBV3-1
CASSQNPSGTAYEQYF
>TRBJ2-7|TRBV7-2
CASSWTGIYEQYF
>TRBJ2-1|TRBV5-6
CASSLGFAYNEQFF
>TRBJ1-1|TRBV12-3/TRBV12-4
CASSFLTGTEAFF
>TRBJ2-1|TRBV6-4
CASSRDREYNEQFF
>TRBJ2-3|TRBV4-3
CASSQDYGWAGGTDTQYF
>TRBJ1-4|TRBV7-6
CASSLEGSNEKLFF
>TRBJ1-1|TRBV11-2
CASSLRRGNTGAFF
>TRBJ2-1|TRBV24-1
CATSDRGTSGSNEQFF
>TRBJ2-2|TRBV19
CASSIRVQGSGELFF
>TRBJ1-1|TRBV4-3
CASSQGKGWTEAFF
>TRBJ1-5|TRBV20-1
CSARWQLNQPQHF
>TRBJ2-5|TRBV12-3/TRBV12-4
CASNLRATQETQYF
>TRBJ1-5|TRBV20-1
CSARDSNQPHHF
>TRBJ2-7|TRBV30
CAWVRYTGSMGYEQYF
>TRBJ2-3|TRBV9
CASSVGAGLAGTSTDTQYF
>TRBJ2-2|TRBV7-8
CASSLAGTASTGELFF
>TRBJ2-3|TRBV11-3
CASSPQRGHVGDTQYF
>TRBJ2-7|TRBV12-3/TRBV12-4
CASRPRSGGGNYEQYF
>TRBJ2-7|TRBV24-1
CATSECREPTIYEQYF
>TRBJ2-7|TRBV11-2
CASSPSGGPYEQYF
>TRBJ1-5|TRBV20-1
CSARGLRDSLGNQPQHF
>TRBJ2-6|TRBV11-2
CASSPELGSLRGANVLTF
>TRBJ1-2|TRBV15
CATSHGRANYGYTF
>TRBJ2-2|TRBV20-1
CSARDGGGQTNTGELFF
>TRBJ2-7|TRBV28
CATCYTMTYEQYF
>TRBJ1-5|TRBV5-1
CASSLTAGAGQPQHF
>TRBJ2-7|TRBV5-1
CASSHRDRSYEQYF
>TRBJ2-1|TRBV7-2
CASSPGTEGSYNEQFF